The 25 T cell receptor beta chains in this list originate from one sample, sequenced in a study of blood T cell repertoires in COVID-19 (TCRdb year 2020). Libraries came from the immunoSEQ multiplex PCR assay. Drawn from immuneACCESS, this table holds only the in-frame rearrangements with V and J called that TCRdb kept. Clones are partly lost; checked studies trace under half to an unresolved V gene and leave the rest unexplained. Within this sample are about 140,000 clones, with roughly 88% of them counted one time only. Clones ranked in the top ten supply less than 2% of the sample. Sequencing was done on a sample of peripheral blood. These receptors all stem from a woman in her sixties or seventies with acute or convalescent COVID-19.

The rearrangement links TRBV9 to TRBJ1-1; 7 bases match TRBD1. V lost 0 bases to trimming and J lost 2 bases; unmatched junction nucleotides: 4. The CDR3 covers 15 residues. Per the germline V gene, CDR1 is SGDLS and CDR2 is YYNGEE. As DNA, the CDR3 is TGTGCCAGCAGCGTAGAGGGACAGAGTAACACTGAAGCTTTCTTT. Translated: CASSVEGQSNTEAFF.

The chain recombines TRBV4-1 with TRBJ2-5, with 9 bases matching TRBD1. V gave up 1 base and J gave up 4 bases; unmatched junction bases: 4. Germline V CDR1 and CDR2: MGHRA, YSYEKL. The CDR3 spans 15 residues. In DNA, the CDR3 is TGCGCCAGCAGCCAAGGACAGGGGGAGCGAGAGACCCAGTACTTC. It codes for CASSQGQGERETQYF.

The DNA of the CDR3 is TGTGCCAGCAGCCCCCCGGGACAGATCTATGGCTACACCTTC. It specifies CASSPPGQIYGYTF. The chain combines TRBV13 with TRBJ1-2; TRBD1 matches 7 bases. V trimming: 5 bases; J trimming: 4 bases; junction bases outside the gene matches: 7. CDR3 length equals 14 residues. Germline CDR1 PRHDT, CDR2 FYEKMQ (reference sequence).

This sequence joins TRBV7-2 and TRBJ2-7; 8 bases fit TRBD1. CDR3 length: 17 residues. V was pared by 0 bases and J by 2 bases, with 9 bases of the junction left unmatched. CDR1 SGHTA and CDR2 FQGNSA come from the germline V gene. This chain's CDR3 is CASSLASWTGKAYEQYF. The CDR3 DNA reads TGTGCCAGCAGCTTAGCGTCGTGGACAGGGAAAGCCTACGAGCAGTACTTC.

The chain joins TRBV3-1 (or the pseudogene TRBV3-2) to TRBJ1-2, with TRBD1 matching over 8 bases. The J segment lost 8 bases and the V segment lost 4 bases, leaving 6 bases of the junction unmatched. The CDR3 runs 13 residues. Looked up from germline, CDR1 is LGHDT and CDR2 is YNNKEL (reference sequence). CDR3 loop: CASSPEQGDGYTF. Written as DNA, the CDR3 is TGTGCCAGCAGCCCCGAACAGGGGGACGGCTACACCTTC.

The chain has TRBV5-1 and TRBJ1-4; 8 bases map to TRBD1. V dropped 0 bases and J dropped 8; count of bases not matched to a gene: 6. The length of the CDR3 is 15 residues. Germline assignment: CDR1 SGHRS and CDR2 YFSETQ. CDR3 protein: CASSLETGGYEKLFF. The CDR3 DNA reads as TGCGCCAGCAGCTTGGAAACAGGGGGGTACGAAAAACTGTTTTTT.

The chain combines TRBV4-2 with TRBJ1-3; maybe TRBD1 (6 bases). Germline V CDR1 and CDR2: LGHNA, YNFKEQ. V was pared by 1 base and J by 4 bases, with 8 bases between. The CDR3 runs 14 residues. The CDR3 DNA reads as TGTGCCAGCAGCCAAGGAGGGGGAGGAAACACCATATATTTT. It translates to CASSQGGGGNTIYF.

The chain carries TRBV12-3 or TRBV12-4 and TRBJ1-5; D is uncertain. The CDR3 length is 12 residues. The V gene lost 3 bases and the J gene lost 5 bases, with 5 bases spanning the gap. The CDR3 nucleotides read TGTGCCAGCAGTTTTTCTGATCAGCCCCAGCATTTT. Translating gives CASSFSDQPQHF.

The V and J genes are TRBV6-6 and TRBJ1-1; D may be TRBD1 (5 bases). Germline V CDR1 and CDR2: MNHNY, SVGAGI (reference sequence). The length of the CDR3 is 15 residues. V was pared by 6 bases and J by 5 bases, with 19 bases between. The CDR3 DNA is TGTGCCAGCAGCACCTACACCCGGGCAGGGACTGAAGCTTTCTTT. Its translation is CASSTYTRAGTEAFF.

The chain employs TRBV19 and TRBJ1-5; a possible D gene is TRBD1 (6 bases). CDR3 length equals 15 residues. CDR1 and CDR2 (germline): LNHDA, SQIVND (reference sequence). V lost 3 bases and J lost 7, with 16 bases in between. This CDR3 is CASSIVQGMNQPQHF. The CDR3 coding sequence is TGTGCCAGTAGTATTGTTCAGGGGATGAACCAGCCCCAGCATTTT.

The CDR3 region is CASSFVDRGLHEQFF. In DNA, the CDR3 is TGCGCCAGCAGCTTCGTGGACAGGGGGCTGCATGAGCAGTTCTTC. The chain recombines TRBV5-1 with TRBJ2-1; TRBD1 matches 11 bases. V was clipped by 2 bases and J by 8 bases; unmatched bases: 6. Germline V gene sequence: CDR1 SGHRS, CDR2 YFSETQ. The CDR3 is 15 amino acids.

The V and J genes are TRBV25-1 and TRBJ1-5; TRBD1 might be the D (5 bases). This CDR3 region has 14 residues. Germline V lookup: CDR1 MGHDK, CDR2 SYGVNS. V was clipped by 4 bases and J by 6 bases, with 13 bases between them. The CDR3 reads CASSVPPRGQPQHF. In DNA form, the CDR3 reads TGTGCCAGCAGTGTTCCACCTAGGGGTCAGCCCCAGCATTTT.

This clone was observed a handful of times. The V gene is TRBV4-3, the J gene TRBJ2-3; 7 bases line up with TRBD2. J lost 2 bases, V lost 1 base, and 6 bases had no gene match. In germline, CDR1 is LGHNA, CDR2 YSLEER. There are 16 residues in the CDR3. The CDR3 nucleotides are TGCGCCAGCAGCCAAGCCTCGGGGGGTTCCACAGATACGCAGTATTTT. As protein: CASSQASGGSTDTQYF.

The chain joins TRBV19 to TRBJ1-2, with D unresolved. CDR1 and CDR2 from the germline V gene are LNHDA and SQIVND (reference sequence). Trimming cost V 5 bases and J 4 bases, with 11 bases left between them. The CDR3 length is 13 residues. The CDR3 sequence is CASSSRGSYGYTF. In DNA, the CDR3 is TGTGCCAGTAGTTCCCGGGGAAGCTATGGCTACACCTTC.

The chain's CDR3 is CASSMSMGGSQPQHF. CDR3 in DNA: TGTGCCAGTAGTATGAGTATGGGGGGGAGCCAGCCCCAGCATTTT. The chain couples TRBV19 to TRBJ1-5; D might be TRBD1 (5 bases). V lost 3 bases, J lost 7 bases, and 16 bases lay in between. Germline V gene sequence: CDR1 LNHDA, CDR2 SQIVND (reference sequence). The CDR3 totals 15 residues.

V usage is TRBV2 and J usage is TRBJ2-5; D is perhaps TRBD2 (6 bases). This CDR3 has 15 residues. V lost 6 bases and J 5 bases, leaving 19 bases between the germline ends. Germline V gene data show CDR1 as SNHLY and CDR2 as FYNNEI. CDR3 loop: CASRNGPTRGETQYF. DNA for the CDR3: TGTGCCAGCAGGAACGGGCCAACCCGGGGGGAGACCCAGTACTTC. Full variable domain (remainder filled in from reference TRBV2 and TRBJ2-5): EPEVTQTPSHQVTQMGQEVILRCVPISNHLYFYWYRQILGQKVEFLVSFYNNEISEKSEIFDDQFSVERPDGSNFTLKIRSTKLEDSAMYFCASRNGPTRGETQYFGPGTRLLVL.

The genes are TRBV9 and TRBJ2-3, with 10 positions matching TRBD1. Trimming at V came to 3 bases and at J to 1 base, leaving 8 bases not matched to a gene. The CDR3 runs 17 residues. The V gene's germline CDR1 is SGDLS and CDR2 YYNGEE. Here the CDR3 DNA reads TGTGCCAGCAGCGCCATTTACGGGACAGGGGGCACAGATACGCAGTATTTT. It is translated as CASSAIYGTGGTDTQYF.

The chain recombines TRBV24-1 with TRBJ1-4; 8 positions match TRBD1. J lost 5 bases, V lost 3 bases, and 10 bases had no gene match. CDR1 and CDR2 (germline): KGHDR, SFDVKD. This CDR3 comprises 17 residues. CDR3 DNA: TGTGCCACCAGTGATCCCCGGGCAGGGGGCGCGAATGAAAAACTGTTTTTT. Its translation is CATSDPRAGGANEKLFF.

V and J are TRBV6-2 or TRBV6-3 and TRBJ1-5; 7 bases line up with TRBD1. CDR1 is MNHEY, CDR2 SVGEGT, per germline. The CDR3 extends over 16 amino acids. The J segment lost 4 bases and the V segment lost 4 bases, leaving 10 bases of the junction unmatched. The CDR3 coding sequence is TGTGCCAGCAGTTCGAGGACAGGTCCCTCAAATCAGCCCCAGCATTTT. This sequence encodes CASSSRTGPSNQPQHF.

The V call is TRBV5-4, the J call TRBJ2-1, with a weak D call TRBD2 (5 bases). The CDR3 covers 13 residues. The ends were cut back, 5 bases at V and 3 bases at J, with 9 bases in the middle. Germline V gene data show CDR1 as SGHNT and CDR2 as YYREEE (reference sequence). The CDR3 coding sequence is TGTGCCAGCAGAAAACTAGACTACAATGAGCAGTTCTTC. Its translation: CASRKLDYNEQFF.

This chain links TRBV6-2 or TRBV6-3 with TRBJ2-2; 7 bases map to TRBD1. CDR1 MNHEY and CDR2 SVGEGT come from the germline V gene. The CDR3 runs 16 residues. The ends lost 5 bases at V and 2 bases at J; junction bases unmatched: 8. CDR3 amino acids: CASSTYRQGNTGELFF. The CDR3, as DNA: TGTGCCAGCAGTACCTATCGACAGGGAAACACCGGGGAGCTGTTTTTT.

This clone was observed once. V and J are TRBV27 and TRBJ2-7; the D is unclear. Looked up from germline, CDR1 is MNHEY and CDR2 is SMNVEV (reference sequence). The CDR3 runs 13 residues. Trimming cost V 3 bases and J 4 bases, with 10 bases left between them. In nucleotides, the CDR3 is TGTGCCAGCAGTTTCCGTGACGGGTACGAGCAGTACTTC. Translating gives CASSFRDGYEQYF.

The CDR3 DNA is TGCAGCGTTGCGGTAGGGGTCGACTATGGCTACACCTTC. Encoded protein: CSVAVGVDYGYTF. The rearrangement uses TRBV29-1 and TRBJ1-2, with D perhaps TRBD1 (5 bases). This CDR3 has 13 residues. Trimming took 4 bases from V and 3 from J, leaving 12 bases between them. The V gene's germline CDR1 is SQVTM and CDR2 ANQGSEA.

This clone was seen once. The V gene is TRBV15, the J gene TRBJ2-7, with D perhaps matching TRBD2 (6 bases). The CDR3 contains 14 residues. CDR1 LNHNV and CDR2 YYDKDF come from the germline V gene (reference sequence). Trimming stripped 1 base from V and 1 base from J, with 8 bases between. The CDR3 is CATSRAGESYEQYF. The CDR3 bases are TGTGCCACCAGCAGAGCGGGGGAGTCCTACGAGCAGTACTTC.

The V call is TRBV4-1, the J call TRBJ1-4; D possibly corresponds to TRBD1 (6 bases). The CDR3 has 14 amino acids. In germline, CDR1 is MGHRA, CDR2 YSYEKL. V was shortened by 7 bases and J by 7 bases, with 16 bases between the two germline ends. Here the CDR3 DNA reads TGCGCCAGCACGTTACAGGGAGTGAGTGAAAAACTGTTTTTT. Translation: CASTLQGVSEKLFF.